This record looks at one T cell receptor (beta chain) sequence and its context. These data come from a study of blood T cell repertoires in COVID-19. Profiling relied on immunoSEQ multiplex PCR, and the TCRdb table lists in-frame clones only, not all of them. The sample includes some 59,000 clones, roughly 81% of them seen just once. CDR1 is SNHLY, CDR2 FYNNEI, per germline. The germline V and J ends were trimmed by 1 base and 8 bases, with 12 bases remaining between them. The CDR3 consists of 15 residues. Material: peripheral blood. The V call is TRBV2, the J call TRBJ1-6; D may be TRBD1 (6 bases). The clonotype was recovered from a woman aged 55-70 years with acute or convalescent COVID-19. The CDR3 region has the DNA TGTGCCAGCAGTGAAGGGGGGCAGGGGTATTCACCCCTCCACTTT. This sequence encodes CASSEGGQGYSPLHF.